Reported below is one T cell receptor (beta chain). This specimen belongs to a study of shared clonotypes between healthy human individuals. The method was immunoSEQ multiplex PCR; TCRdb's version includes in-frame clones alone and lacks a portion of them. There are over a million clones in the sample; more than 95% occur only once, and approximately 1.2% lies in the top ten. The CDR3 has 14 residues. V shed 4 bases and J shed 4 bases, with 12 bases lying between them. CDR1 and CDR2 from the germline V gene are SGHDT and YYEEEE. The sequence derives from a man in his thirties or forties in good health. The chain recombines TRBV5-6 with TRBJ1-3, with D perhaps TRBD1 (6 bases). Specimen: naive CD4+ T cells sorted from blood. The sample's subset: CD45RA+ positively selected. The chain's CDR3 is CASSMGTRGNTIYF. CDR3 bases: TGTGCCAGCAGCATGGGGACACGGGGAAACACCATATATTTT.